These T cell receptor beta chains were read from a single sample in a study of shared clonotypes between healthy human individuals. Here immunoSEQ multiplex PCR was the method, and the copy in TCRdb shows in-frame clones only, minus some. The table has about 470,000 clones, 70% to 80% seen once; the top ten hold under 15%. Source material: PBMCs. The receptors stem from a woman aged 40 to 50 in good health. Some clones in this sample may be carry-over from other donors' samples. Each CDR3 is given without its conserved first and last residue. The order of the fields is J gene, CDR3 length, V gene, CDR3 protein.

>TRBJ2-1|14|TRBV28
ASSFLASGSYNEQF
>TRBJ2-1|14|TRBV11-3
ASSLGDRGTYNEQF
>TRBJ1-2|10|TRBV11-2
ASGPGNYGYT
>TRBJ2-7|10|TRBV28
ASSYNSYEQY
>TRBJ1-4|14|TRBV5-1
ASSAGRSHLNEKLF
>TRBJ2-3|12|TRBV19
ASSWGGSTDTQY
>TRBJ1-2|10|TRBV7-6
ASSLAGEGYT
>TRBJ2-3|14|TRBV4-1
ASSQEGQGAQVTQY
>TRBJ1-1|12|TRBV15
ATSIGVAGTEAF
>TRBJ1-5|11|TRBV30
AWRGWGNQPQH
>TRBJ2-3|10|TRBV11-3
ASSIHTDTQY
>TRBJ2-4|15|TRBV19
ASSILAGAIGSDIQY
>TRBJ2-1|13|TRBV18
ASSQGTGYYNEQF
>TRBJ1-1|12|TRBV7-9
ASSLGGLNTEAF
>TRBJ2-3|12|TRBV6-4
ASSDSQGADTQY
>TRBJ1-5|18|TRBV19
ASSREPGQGPFYSNQPQH
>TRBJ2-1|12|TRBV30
AWSVGGGSNEQF
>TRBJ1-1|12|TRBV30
AWSVAPRLTEAF
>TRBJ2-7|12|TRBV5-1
ASSLARGRDEQY
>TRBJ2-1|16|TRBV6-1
ASSDLAGRDGMYNEQF
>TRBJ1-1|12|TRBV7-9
ASSFVPDGTEAF
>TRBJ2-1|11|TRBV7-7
ASSTGPQDEQF
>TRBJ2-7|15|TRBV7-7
ASTLAGGSGREYEQY
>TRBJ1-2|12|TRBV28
ASSGWKRGYGYT
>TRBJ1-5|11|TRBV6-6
ASTGQGNQPQH
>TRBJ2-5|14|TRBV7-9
ASSLPPGGAGETQY
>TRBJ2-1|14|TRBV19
ASSIDHTNRYNEQF
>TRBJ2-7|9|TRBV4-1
ASSQEYEQY
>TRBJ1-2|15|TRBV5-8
ASSLGSVAQDSYGYT
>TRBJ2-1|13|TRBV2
ASIGWDSGGNEQF
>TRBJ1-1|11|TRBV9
ASSTTGGTEAF
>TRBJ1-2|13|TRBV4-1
ASSQDGVGGRGYT
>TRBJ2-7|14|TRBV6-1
ASREQGGSNSYEQY
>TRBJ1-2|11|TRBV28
ASRITGYYGYT
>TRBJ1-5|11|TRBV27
ASSLSANQPQH
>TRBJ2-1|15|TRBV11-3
ASSLGARGQVYNEQF
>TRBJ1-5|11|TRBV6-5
ASSYSENLDQH
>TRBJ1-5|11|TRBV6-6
ASSRDSYQPQH
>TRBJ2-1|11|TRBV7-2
ASSLTGSNEQF
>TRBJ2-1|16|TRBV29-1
SVEGLGLAGGPYNEQF
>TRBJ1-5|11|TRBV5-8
ASSLFLNQPQH
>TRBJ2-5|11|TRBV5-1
ASREKGGETQY
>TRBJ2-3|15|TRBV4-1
ASSQEPSGPSTDTQY